This T cell receptor (beta chain) was identified in a study of cytomegalovirus exposure and HLA in healthy donors. Overall study results and limits: Later analysis showed TCR association rates varying by HLA locus, highest for DRB1 and lowest for HLA-C. In a later analysis, HLA-associated beta chains showed higher expansion and lower generation probabilities than comparable chains.

In regard to this clone: The antigen remains undetermined.

The PCR made use of 60 Vbeta and 13 Jbeta primers. Method: immunoSEQ multiplex PCR; TCRdb's copy keeps in-frame clones and lacks some. The table has about 140,000 clones, almost 85% seen once. The CDR3 loop spans 13 amino acids. Germline loops: CDR1 ENHRY, CDR2 SYGVKD. Trimming took 0 bases from V and 8 from J, leaving 7 bases between them. The chain combines TRBV10-3 with TRBJ2-2; perhaps TRBD1 as D (5 bases). Sequenced input: PBMCs. The clonotype originates from a woman aged 60-70 years in good health and CMV-seropositive. The CDR3 region has the DNA TGTGCCATCAGTGAGTCCAGGGTGGGGGAGCTGTTTTTT. This encodes CAISESRVGELFF.